The 16 T cell receptor beta chains given below trace back to one sample, sequenced in a study of blood T cells in healthy people across ages. The second PCR ran roughly 7 to 12 cycles with a sample-barcoded 5' primer and J-beta primers. TCRdb re-called the 5' RACE reads with MiXCR, one entry per CDR3 protein. The sample holds about 2 million distinct CDR3 sequences, 49% seen once. Source material: blood. Receptors originate from a woman in her forties in good health.

Comment on this clonotype: At one end, the junction sequence differs from germline, possibly due to a read error. V gene TRBV7-8 combines with J gene TRBJ2-7; D uncertain. This CDR3 comprises 13 residues. The germline CDR1 and CDR2 sequences are SGHVS and FQNEAQ. The CDR3 nucleotides read TGTGCCAGCAGCGTAGCACGAAACTACGAGCAGTACTTC. This sequence encodes CASSVARNYEQYF.

This chain joins TRBV9 and TRBJ2-3; 13 nucleotides line up with TRBD2. The junction had 7 bases not matched to a gene; V was cut back by 10 bases and J by 2 bases. Germline assignment: CDR1 SGDLS and CDR2 YYNGEE. The CDR3 sequence is 15 residues long. CDR3 loop: CAASTSGGLTDTQYF. As DNA, the CDR3 is TGTGCCGCCTCGACTAGCGGGGGGCTCACAGATACGCAGTATTTT.

The chain has TRBV6-2 or TRBV6-3 and TRBJ2-1; D could derive from TRBD1 or TRBD2 (5 bases each). V lost 4 bases and J lost 8, with 9 bases in between. CDR3 size: 12 residues. Germline values: CDR1 MNHEY, CDR2 SVGEGT. The CDR3 here is CASSWGTYEQFF. The CDR3 coding sequence is TGTGCCAGCAGTTGGGGGACGTATGAGCAGTTCTTC.

The genes are TRBV7-9 and TRBJ2-7, with 7 nucleotides matching TRBD1. With V trimmed by 1 base and J by 2 bases, 11 bases remained unmatched. This CDR3 spans 17 amino acids. Germline CDR1 reads SEHNR; CDR2 reads FQNEAQ (reference sequence). DNA of the CDR3: TGTGCCAGCAGCTTAGACGTCCGGGACAGCCACCCCTACGAGCAGTACTTC. Amino acids: CASSLDVRDSHPYEQYF. The whole variable domain, remainder taken from reference TRBV7-9 and TRBJ2-7, is DTGVSQNPRHKITKRGQNVTFRCDPISEHNRLYWYRQTLGQGPEFLTYFQNEAQLEKSRLLSDRFSAERPKGSFSTLEIQRTEQGDSAMYLCASSLDVRDSHPYEQYFGPGTRLTVT.

This clonotype was picked up a small number of times. This chain uses TRBV5-1 with TRBJ2-7; D possibly corresponds to TRBD1 (6 bases). CDR3 length: 14 residues. V lost 3 bases and J lost 7, with 17 bases in between. Germline V gives CDR1 SGHRS, CDR2 YFSETQ. The DNA for the CDR3 is TGCGCCAGCAGCTCCCAGGGGCCCTACGGGGAGCAGTACTTC. Translating gives CASSSQGPYGEQYF.

The gene calls are TRBV24-1 and TRBJ2-1, with 9 bases that match TRBD1. Looked up from germline, CDR1 is KGHDR and CDR2 is SFDVKD. J lost 3 bases, V lost 7 bases, and 9 bases had no gene match. The CDR3 consists of 16 residues. The DNA for the CDR3 is TGTGCCACCAGCGATCAAACAGGGGGCCTCTACAATGAGCAGTTCTTC. Its translation is CATSDQTGGLYNEQFF.

The chain is built from TRBV4-3 and TRBJ1-5, with a tentative D call TRBD1 (5 bases). The CDR3 consists of 15 residues. The ends were cut back, 0 bases at V and 9 bases at J, with 15 bases in the middle. Germline V gene lookup returns CDR1 LGHNA and CDR2 YSLEER. CDR3 bases: TGCGCCAGCAGCCAAGAACTCGGGACGGGGCGGCCCCAGCATTTT. This gives the protein CASSQELGTGRPQHF.

This clonotype was detected only a few times. The chain uses TRBV28 and TRBJ2-7; 7 bases match TRBD1. J was trimmed by 3 bases and V by 6 bases; bases with no gene match: 14. Germline CDR1 is MDHEN and CDR2 is SYDVKM. This CDR3 has 16 residues. CDR3 sequence (DNA): TGTGCCAGCAGGACCTCTGACAGGGTACCCATCTACGAGCAGTACTTC. Its translation is CASRTSDRVPIYEQYF.

The chain links TRBV12-5 to TRBJ2-5; perhaps TRBD1 as D (6 bases). The CDR3 length is 15 residues. CDR1 is LGHNT and CDR2 is FRNRAP in the germline V gene. The V gene lost 0 bases and the J gene lost 11 bases, with 19 bases spanning the gap. The CDR3 DNA is TGTGCTAGTGGTTTGGTACAGGGCAACTACAATGAGCAGTACTTC. Translation: CASGLVQGNYNEQYF. The variable domain in full, with the rest retrieved from reference TRBV12-5 and TRBJ2-5, is DARVTQTPRHKVTEMGQEVTMRCQPILGHNTVFWYRQTMMQGLELLAYFRNRAPLDDSGMPKDRFSAEMPDATLATLKIQPSEPRDSAVYFCASGLVQGNYNEQYFGPGTRLLVL.

CDR3 nucleotide sequence: TGTGCCAGCAGCCCCCATCCGGGACAGAGGAACACCGGGGAGCTGTTTTTT. This translates into CASSPHPGQRNTGELFF. The gene calls are TRBV7-2 and TRBJ2-2, with 7 bases fitting TRBD1. CDR1 and CDR2 from the germline V gene are SGHTA and FQGNSA. V lost 5 bases and J lost 1; bases outside the gene matches: 10. The CDR3 contains 17 residues.

The chain couples TRBV27 to TRBJ2-2, with D unclear. The CDR3 totals 13 residues. Trimming shortened V by 6 bases and J by 6 bases, and 11 bases separated the two germline ends. Germline V gene lookup returns CDR1 MNHEY and CDR2 SMNVEV (reference sequence). The CDR3 DNA reads TGTGCCAGCAGCTCCAACCTCGCCGGGGAGCTGTTTTTT. Its translation: CASSSNLAGELFF.

The chain employs TRBV4-1 and TRBJ1-2; 8 nucleotides match TRBD1. With 3 bases clipped from V and 2 bases from J, the junction kept 5 bases outside the gene matches. This CDR3 comprises 15 residues. Germline CDR1 is MGHRA and CDR2 is YSYEKL. CDR3 loop: CASSQAWTGNYGYTF. Written as DNA, the CDR3 is TGCGCCAGCAGCCAGGCCTGGACAGGGAACTATGGCTACACCTTC.

This rearrangement joins TRBV4-2 to TRBJ1-5, with TRBD1 as a possible D gene (5 bases). V lost 3 bases and J lost 0, with 12 bases in between. Germline V lookup: CDR1 LGHNA, CDR2 YNFKEQ. The CDR3 runs 16 residues. CDR3 sequence reads: CASSQEDTDSNQPQHF. CDR3 sequence (DNA): TGTGCCAGCAGCCAGGAGGACACGGATAGCAATCAGCCCCAGCATTTT.

This clonotype was seen only once. The chain has TRBV7-2 and TRBJ2-5, with TRBD2 identical over 8 bases. The V gene end was trimmed by 0 bases and the J gene end by 11 bases; junction bases not matched to a gene: 11. This CDR3 spans 15 amino acids. Germline V CDR1 and CDR2: SGHTA, FQGNSA. The CDR3 protein is CASSLAERGWNEQYF. In nucleotides, the CDR3 is TGTGCCAGCAGCTTAGCTGAGCGGGGGTGGAATGAGCAGTACTTC.

The chain links TRBV12-3 or TRBV12-4 to TRBJ2-5; perhaps TRBD1 as D (6 bases). The V and J ends lost 6 bases and 5 bases respectively, with 16 bases between them. The CDR3 is 14 amino acids. The CDR3 loop reads CASSPAQGHETQYF. Written as DNA, the CDR3 is TGTGCCAGCAGCCCCGCCCAGGGGCACGAGACCCAGTACTTC.

This chain links TRBV7-2 with TRBJ1-4; tentative D call: TRBD1 (6 bases). V lost 5 bases and J 7 bases, leaving 17 bases between the germline ends. CDR1 and CDR2 (germline): SGHTA, FQGNSA. The CDR3 covers 15 residues. The CDR3 region has the DNA TGTGCCAGCAGCAGCGGACAGAGGATCGTTGAAAAACTGTTTTTT. It specifies CASSSGQRIVEKLFF.